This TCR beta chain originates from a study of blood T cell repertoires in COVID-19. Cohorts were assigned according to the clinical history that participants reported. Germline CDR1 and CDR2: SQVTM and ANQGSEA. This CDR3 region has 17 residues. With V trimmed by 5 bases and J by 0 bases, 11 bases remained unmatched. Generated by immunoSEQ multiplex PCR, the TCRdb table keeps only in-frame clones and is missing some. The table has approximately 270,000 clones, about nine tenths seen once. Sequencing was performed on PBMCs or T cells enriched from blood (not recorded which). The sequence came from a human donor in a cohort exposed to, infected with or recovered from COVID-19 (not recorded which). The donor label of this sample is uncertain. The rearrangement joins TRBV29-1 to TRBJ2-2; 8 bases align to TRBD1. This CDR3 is CSVSKDREWSNTGELFF. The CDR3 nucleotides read TGCAGCGTTTCTAAGGACAGGGAGTGGTCGAACACCGGGGAGCTGTTTTTT.